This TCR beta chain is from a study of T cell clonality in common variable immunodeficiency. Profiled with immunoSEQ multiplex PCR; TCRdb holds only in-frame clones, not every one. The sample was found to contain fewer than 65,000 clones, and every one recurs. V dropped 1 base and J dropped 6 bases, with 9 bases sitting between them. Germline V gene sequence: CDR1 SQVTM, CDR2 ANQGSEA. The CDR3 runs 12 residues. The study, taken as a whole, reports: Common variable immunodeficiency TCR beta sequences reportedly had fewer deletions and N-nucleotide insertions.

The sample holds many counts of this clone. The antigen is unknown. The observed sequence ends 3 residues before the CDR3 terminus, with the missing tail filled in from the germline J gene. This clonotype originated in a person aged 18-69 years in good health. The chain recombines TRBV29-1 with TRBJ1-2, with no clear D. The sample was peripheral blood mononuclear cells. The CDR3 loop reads CSVEGLGDGYTF. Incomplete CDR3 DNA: TGCAGCGTTGAAGGTCTAGGCGATGGC. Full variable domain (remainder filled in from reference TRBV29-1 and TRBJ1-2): SAVISQKPSRDICQRGTSLTIQCQVDSQVTMMFWYRQQPGQSLTLIATANQGSEATYESGFVIDKFPISRPNLTFSTLTVSNMSPEDSSIYLCSVEGLGDGYTFGSGTRLTVV.